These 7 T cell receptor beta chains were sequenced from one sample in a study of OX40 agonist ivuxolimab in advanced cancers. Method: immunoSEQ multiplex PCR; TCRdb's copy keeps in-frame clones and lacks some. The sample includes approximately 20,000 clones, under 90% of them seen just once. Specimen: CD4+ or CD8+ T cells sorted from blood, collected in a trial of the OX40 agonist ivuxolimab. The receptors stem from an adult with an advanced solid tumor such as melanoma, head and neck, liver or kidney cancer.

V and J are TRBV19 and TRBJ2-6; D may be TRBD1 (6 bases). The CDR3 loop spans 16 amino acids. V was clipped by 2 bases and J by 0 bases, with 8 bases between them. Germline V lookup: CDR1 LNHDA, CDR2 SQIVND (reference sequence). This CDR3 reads CASSILQGSGANVLTF. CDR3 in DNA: TGTGCCAGTAGTATATTACAGGGCTCTGGGGCCAACGTCCTGACTTTC.

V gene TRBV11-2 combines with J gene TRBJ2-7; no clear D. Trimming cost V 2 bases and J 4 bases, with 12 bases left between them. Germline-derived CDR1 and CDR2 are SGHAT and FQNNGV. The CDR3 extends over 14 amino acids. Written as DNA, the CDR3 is TGTGCCAGCAGCTTAAATTTCCTGGGTTACGAGCAGTACTTC. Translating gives CASSLNFLGYEQYF.

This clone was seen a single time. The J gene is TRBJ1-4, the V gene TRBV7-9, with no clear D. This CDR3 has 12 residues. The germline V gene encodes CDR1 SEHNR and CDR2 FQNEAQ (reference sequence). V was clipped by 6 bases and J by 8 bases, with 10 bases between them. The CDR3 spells CASRPSGEKLFF. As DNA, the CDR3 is TGTGCCAGCAGGCCGTCAGGAGAAAAACTGTTTTTT. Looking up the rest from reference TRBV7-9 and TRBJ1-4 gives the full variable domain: DTGVSQNPRHKITKRGQNVTFRCDPISEHNRLYWYRQTLGQGPEFLTYFQNEAQLEKSRLLSDRFSAERPKGSFSTLEIQRTEQGDSAMYLCASRPSGEKLFFGSGTQLSVL.

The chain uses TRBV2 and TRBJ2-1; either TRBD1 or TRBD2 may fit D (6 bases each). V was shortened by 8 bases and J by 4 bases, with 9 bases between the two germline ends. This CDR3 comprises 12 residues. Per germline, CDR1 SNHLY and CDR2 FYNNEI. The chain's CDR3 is CASGGQYNEQFF. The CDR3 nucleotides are TGTGCCAGCGGGGGGCAATACAATGAGCAGTTCTTC.

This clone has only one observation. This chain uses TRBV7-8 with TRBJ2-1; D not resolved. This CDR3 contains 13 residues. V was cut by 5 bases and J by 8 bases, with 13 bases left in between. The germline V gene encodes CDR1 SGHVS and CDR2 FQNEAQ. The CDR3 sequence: CASSQSIRHEQFF. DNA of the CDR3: TGTGCCAGCAGCCAGTCCATCCGCCATGAGCAGTTCTTC.

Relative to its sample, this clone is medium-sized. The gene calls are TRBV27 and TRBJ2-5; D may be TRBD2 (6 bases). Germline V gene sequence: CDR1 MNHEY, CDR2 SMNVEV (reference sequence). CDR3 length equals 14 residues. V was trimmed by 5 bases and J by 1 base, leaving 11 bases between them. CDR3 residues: CASSDRDSQETQYF. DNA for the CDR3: TGTGCCAGCAGTGACCGGGACTCCCAAGAGACCCAGTACTTC.

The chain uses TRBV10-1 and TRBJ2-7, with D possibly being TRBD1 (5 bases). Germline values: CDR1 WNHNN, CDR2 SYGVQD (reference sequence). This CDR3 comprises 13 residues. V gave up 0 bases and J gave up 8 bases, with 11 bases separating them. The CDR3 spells CASSESRQTKQYF. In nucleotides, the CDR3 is TGCGCCAGCAGTGAGTCCCGACAGACCAAGCAGTACTTC.